This section outlines one TCR beta chain sequence together with its context. This clonotype was counted many times. No cognate antigen has been identified for it. Within one base of it there is no much larger clone, and no base qualities were kept. Receptor libraries were prepared by 5' RACE. The sequencing machine was an Illumina HiSeq 2500. A second about 7 to 12 cycle PCR used a sample-barcoded 5' primer and a J-beta primer mix. A template-switch 5' adaptor carrying 12 random nucleotides introduced a unique molecular identifier onto each TCR beta cDNA molecule. Each sample yielded at least 3 million CDR3-containing paired-end reads. First-strand cDNA was synthesized from all RNA with the Mint cDNA synthesis kit, primed by a TRBC-specific oligonucleotide. Following uracil-DNA glycosylase treatment, all cDNA underwent a first 18-cycle PCR with the universal primers M1SS and BC2_uni_R. In the original analysis: Each sample was normalized by randomly selecting 1 million high-quality reads, each carrying a distinct molecular identifier. Instead of being binned into consensus sequences, reads that shared molecular identifiers were thrown out. MiTCR, set to a Q25 quality threshold and the strictest error-elimination algorithm, was used for CDR3 identification, clonotype clustering and error correction. A nonparametric unseen species model using Euler transformation provided a lower-bound estimate of total TCR beta diversity. TCRdb trimmed the raw reads at Q25, called clones with MiXCR and kept productive beta chains. Rows matching on CDR3 protein sequence are summarized as one entry with the most common DNA and genes. The V and J calls, along with clone size, are taken from TCRdb and not from the paper's own processing. The sample table holds about 730,000 distinct CDR3 sequences, of which roughly 43% were seen once. The ten largest clones take up around a fifth of the sample.

There are 16 amino acids in the CDR3, from cysteine to phenylalanine inclusive. Just CDR3 DNA is preserved here, 48 bases in frame from base 1. V lost 1 base and J lost 2 bases, and the count of bases not matched to a germline gene is 7. Per the germline V gene, SGHTA is the CDR1 and FQGNSA is the CDR2. These data belong to a study of blood T cells in healthy people across ages (dated by TCRdb to between 2014 and 2016). Regarding the complete study: In model experiments, roughly one uniquely barcoded TCR beta cDNA molecule per two T cells was captured by template switching. Using deep sequencing normalized with unique cDNA molecular identifiers, the study measured how TCR beta repertoire diversity changes with age. To avoid experimental bias, donors of different ages were randomly spread across the sequencing lanes. The study analyzed two additional independent replicas of 1 million unique cDNA reads from the same blood draw for two donors, one aged 18 to 29 and one aged 80 or older. The donors were divided into four age groups: young (average roughly 17 years), middle-aged (roughly 40), aged (62) and long-lived (around 87).

Donors were under 40 systemically healthy Caucasian individuals from Russia aged about 6 to 100 years. Ten milliliters of peripheral blood were drawn from each donor into EDTA-treated Vacutainer tubes. Ficoll-Paque density-gradient centrifugation was used to isolate PBMCs, with at least 6.5 million per sample. Total RNA, at least 6 micrograms per sample, was extracted from PBMCs with Trizol reagent. For every donor, flow cytometry on a PBMC aliquot measured the percentage of naive CD45RAhigh/CD27high T cells. Study-level results and caveats: As age increased, observed TCR beta diversity per million T cells dropped in a roughly linear way, and a significant reduction was already evident by age about 40. Because donor CMV infection status was unknown, age-related changes in expanded clonotypes were potentially confounded. The long-lived group showed more naive CD4+ T cells, fewer expanded clones and increased TCR diversity than the aged group, suggesting age selection. Conclusive comparison of naive and antigen-experienced compartments was prevented by the profiling of bulk unsorted PBMCs. Estimates of total diversity from one million sequenced T cells were regarded as lower bounds and underestimates. Observed TCR beta diversity correlated strongly with the percentage of naive T cells measured by flow cytometry.

The sequenced sample was blood. The TCR was taken from a woman aged 60 to 75 in good health. The V gene is TRBV7-2 and the J gene is TRBJ1-1; TRBD1 agrees with 7 junctional bases. The sequenced DNA is TGTGCCAGCAGCTTAGATTGGGACAGCTTTAACACTGAAGCTTTCTTT. This codes for CASSLDWDSFNTEAFF.